These 19 T cell receptor beta chains were sequenced from one sample in a study of T cells in Graves' hyperthyroidism and ophthalmopathy. RNA transcripts yielded amplified TCR beta CDR3 regions. During a first-round RT-PCR of the TCR CDR3, the HTBI primer set was used. TCRdb itself ran the multiplex PCR reads through MiXCR, one entry per CDR3 protein. The sample holds 400,000 or so distinct CDR3 sequences, over 12% seen once. The source material was blood. All receptors come from a man aged 50 to 60 with Graves' ophthalmopathy.

This clonotype was seen more than once but under ten times. The rearrangement uses TRBV7-9 and TRBJ1-2, with a possible D match to TRBD1 (5 bases). CDR3 length equals 12 residues. V was clipped by 5 bases and J by 7 bases, with 11 bases between them. Germline V CDR1 and CDR2: SEHNR, FQNEAQ (reference sequence). DNA of the CDR3: TGTGCCAGCAGCCCCGGGACCTCTGGCTACACCTTC. Translation gives CASSPGTSGYTF.

This clonotype was recorded at least ten times. The chain has TRBV7-8 and TRBJ1-1; TRBD1 matches at 8 bases. The V and J ends lost 5 bases and 0 bases, in that order; junction bases with no gene match: 8. Looked up from germline, CDR1 is SGHVS and CDR2 is FQNEAQ. This CDR3 is built from 16 residues. The CDR3 reads CASSLGKDRVNTEAFF. The DNA for the CDR3 is TGTGCCAGCAGCCTTGGAAAGGACAGGGTGAACACTGAAGCTTTCTTT.

There are many counts of this clonotype. The chain recombines TRBV7-6 with TRBJ2-3; 7 bases line up with TRBD2. This CDR3 comprises 16 residues. With V trimmed by 1 base and J by 0 bases, 4 bases remained unmatched. CDR1 is SGHVS, CDR2 FNYEAQ, per germline. The CDR3 here is CASSLEGGRSTDTQYF. The CDR3, as DNA: TGTGCCAGCAGCTTAGAAGGCGGGAGAAGCACAGATACGCAGTATTTT. Drawing the rest from reference TRBV7-6 and TRBJ2-3, the complete variable domain is GAGVSQSPRYKVTKRGQDVALRCDPISGHVSLYWYRQALGQGPEFLTYFNYEAQQDKSGLPNDRFSAERPEGSISTLTIQRTEQRDSAMYRCASSLEGGRSTDTQYFGPGTRLTVL.

The genes are TRBV19 and TRBJ2-2; 8 bases map to TRBD2. The ends lost 3 bases at V and 6 bases at J; junction bases unmatched: 9. The CDR3 contains 16 residues. Germline CDR1 is LNHDA and CDR2 is SQIVND (reference sequence). The CDR3 loop reads CASSIGGTRVAGELFF. In nucleotides, the CDR3 is TGTGCCAGTAGTATCGGCGGGACTAGGGTCGCCGGGGAGCTGTTTTTT.

The sample holds a few counts of this clonotype. The chain links TRBV29-1 to TRBJ2-3, with D tentatively TRBD1 (5 bases). Germline loops: CDR1 SQVTM, CDR2 ANQGSEA. There are 15 residues in the CDR3. V gave up 2 bases and J gave up 0 bases, with 12 bases separating them. The CDR3 DNA sequence: TGCAGCGTTGAAAACGGACACCTAAGCACAGATACGCAGTATTTT. This codes for CSVENGHLSTDTQYF.

This clonotype appeared a single time. This sequence joins TRBV19 and TRBJ1-2, with 7 bases aligning to TRBD1. The CDR3 totals 17 residues. Unmatched junction bases numbered 16, after V lost 5 bases and J lost 4 bases. Germline CDR1 is LNHDA and CDR2 is SQIVND (reference sequence). CDR3 nucleotides: TGTGCCAGTAGTCCGGCCCATGATCCGAAGGGGGCCTATGGCTACACCTTC. This codes for CASSPAHDPKGAYGYTF.

This clonotype has more than one count but fewer than ten. V and J are TRBV19 and TRBJ2-5; 10 nucleotides match TRBD2. The V segment lost 6 bases and the J segment 5 bases; nucleotides outside the gene matches: 9. The CDR3 is 15 residues long. Looked up from germline, CDR1 is LNHDA and CDR2 is SQIVND (reference sequence). The CDR3 reads CASSQAGGPKETQYF. The CDR3 coding sequence is TGTGCCAGTAGCCAAGCGGGAGGGCCGAAGGAGACCCAGTACTTC.

This clonotype was recorded at least ten times. This chain connects TRBV2 to TRBJ2-5, with D unresolved. The CDR3 contains 13 residues. V lost 8 bases and J 2 bases, leaving 12 bases between the germline ends. Per germline, CDR1 SNHLY and CDR2 FYNNEI. The CDR3 DNA follows: TGTGCCAGCCAGGAAGATCTACAAGAGACCCAGTACTTC. Its translation: CASQEDLQETQYF.

V is TRBV25-1 and J is TRBJ2-3, with 8 nucleotides matching TRBD1. Germline-derived CDR1 and CDR2 are MGHDK and SYGVNS. The CDR3 has 16 residues. Germline trimming cut 7 bases from V and 3 bases from J; bases unmatched to any gene: 12. In DNA, the CDR3 is TGTGCCAGCACCCGAACGGGACAGGTCCTTACAGATACGCAGTATTTT. Encoded protein: CASTRTGQVLTDTQYF.

This clonotype is a singleton in its sample. The rearrangement links TRBV9 to TRBJ2-3, with a possible D match to TRBD2 (5 bases). The length of the CDR3 is 14 residues. Trimming pared 0 bases from V and 6 bases from J, leaving 11 bases between. Germline assignment: CDR1 SGDLS and CDR2 YYNGEE. This CDR3 reads CASSVGISEDTQYF. The CDR3 coding sequence is TGTGCCAGCAGCGTAGGTATTAGCGAGGATACGCAGTATTTT.

This clonotype was recorded at least ten times. This chain connects TRBV11-2 to TRBJ2-3, with D tentatively TRBD2 (6 bases). With 1 base removed from V and 3 bases from J, the gap between germline ends came to 8 bases. Looked up from germline, CDR1 is SGHAT and CDR2 is FQNNGV. CDR3 length equals 14 residues. CDR3 sequence reads: CASSLAGDTDTQYF. The DNA for the CDR3 is TGTGCCAGCAGCTTAGCGGGAGATACAGATACGCAGTATTTT.

Regarding this clonotype: A junction boundary mismatches the germline segment, possibly from a read error. The J gene is TRBJ2-3, the V gene TRBV19, with D perhaps being TRBD1 or TRBD2 (5 bases each). The germline gives CDR1 LNHDA, CDR2 SQIVND (reference sequence). The CDR3 consists of 12 residues. CDR3 amino acids: CVSSTGGDTQYF. CDR3 sequence (DNA): TGTGTCAGTAGTACAGGAGGAGATACGCAGTATTTT. Variable domain in full (rest from reference TRBV19 and TRBJ2-3): DGGITQSPKYLFRKEGQNVTLSCEQNLNHDAMYWYRQDPGQGLRLIYYSQIVNDFQKGDIAEGYSVSREKKESFPLTVTSAQKNPTAFYLCVSSTGGDTQYFGPGTRLTVL.

This clonotype was observed many times. CDR3 protein: CASEDVQRHTQYF. The CDR3 bases are TGTGCCAGTGAGGACGTACAAAGACATACGCAGTATTTT. V gene TRBV28 combines with J gene TRBJ2-3; D gene unclear. V was shortened by 9 bases and J by 7 bases, with 17 bases between the two germline ends. CDR1 and CDR2 from the germline V gene are MDHEN and SYDVKM. The CDR3 extends over 13 amino acids.

The chain combines TRBV5-1 with TRBJ2-7, with 14 bases fitting TRBD2. There are 17 residues in the CDR3. The germline V gene encodes CDR1 SGHRS and CDR2 YFSETQ. V shed 3 bases and J 4 bases; nucleotides not matched to a gene: 9. The CDR3 DNA reads as TGCGCCAGCAGCTCGGGACTAGCGGGAGCGGGCCGATACGAGCAGTACTTC. As protein: CASSSGLAGAGRYEQYF.

Ten or more counts support this clonotype. The chain carries TRBV9 and TRBJ1-2; TRBD1 agrees at 9 bases. Germline values: CDR1 SGDLS, CDR2 YYNGEE. The CDR3 is 15 residues long. Trimming took 3 bases from V and 1 from J; bases not matched to a gene: 4. The DNA for the CDR3 is TGTGCCAGCAGCGCGGGACAGGGTCGTAACTATGGCTACACCTTC. Translated, it gives CASSAGQGRNYGYTF.

This clonotype was seen a handful of times. This chain uses TRBV7-9 with TRBJ1-2, with no clear D. CDR1 SEHNR and CDR2 FQNEAQ come from the germline V gene (reference sequence). Trimming removed 5 bases at V and 8 bases at J, with 12 bases between. The CDR3 consists of 12 residues. The CDR3 nucleotides read TGTGCCAGCAGCCCGCGCACTACCGGCTACACCTTC. Translated, it gives CASSPRTTGYTF.

This clonotype has a count of ten or more. This chain joins TRBV20-1 and TRBJ2-1; maybe TRBD2 (5 bases). The CDR3 sequence is 15 residues long. CDR1 and CDR2 (germline): DFQATT, SNEGSKA (reference sequence). Deletions cut 0 bases from V and 0 bases from J, with 9 bases between. The CDR3 reads CSARDPGNSYNEQFF. CDR3 nucleotide sequence: TGCAGTGCTAGAGATCCGGGAAACTCCTACAATGAGCAGTTCTTC.

This clonotype was detected many times. This chain uses TRBV3-1 with TRBJ2-7, with unresolved D. From germline, CDR1 is LGHDT and CDR2 YNNKEL (reference sequence). CDR3 size: 12 residues. Trimming took 4 bases from V and 3 from J, leaving 7 bases between them. CDR3 protein: CASSLWGYEQYF. For the CDR3, the DNA is TGTGCCAGCAGCCTCTGGGGCTACGAGCAGTACTTC.

This chain connects TRBV4-1 to TRBJ2-7; 11 bases align to TRBD2. Trimming at V came to 0 bases and at J to 3 bases, leaving 7 bases not matched to a gene. The V gene's germline CDR1 is MGHRA and CDR2 YSYEKL. The CDR3 spans 17 residues. CDR3: CASSQDSTSGRNYEQYF. CDR3 DNA: TGCGCCAGCAGCCAAGATAGTACTAGCGGGAGAAACTACGAGCAGTACTTC.